The 32 T cell receptor beta chains reported below all come from one sample, sequenced in a study of shared clonotypes between healthy human individuals. Profiling relied on immunoSEQ multiplex PCR, and the TCRdb table lists in-frame clones only, not all of them. The data hold around 2.5 million clones, with more than 85% observed a single time. Sequencing used naive CD4+ T cells from PBMCs. Subset denoted: CD45RA+ positively selected. The receptor source for this set is a man between 18 and 29 years old in good health. Some clones in this sample may be carry-over from other donors' samples.

V usage is TRBV28 and J usage is TRBJ1-3, with D uncertain. CDR1 is MDHEN, CDR2 SYDVKM, per germline. Trimming shortened V by 5 bases and J by 0 bases, and 8 bases separated the two germline ends. This CDR3 has 14 amino acids. CDR3: CASSPPHSGNTIYF. The DNA for the CDR3 is TGTGCCAGCAGTCCCCCCCACTCTGGAAACACCATATATTTT.

DNA of the CDR3: TGTGCCAGCGACCCCACAGGGGCAGATACGCAGTATTTT. It specifies CASDPTGADTQYF. This chain connects TRBV7-9 to TRBJ2-3; TRBD1 matches at 7 bases. Trimming at V came to 8 bases and at J to 4 bases, leaving 6 bases not matched to a gene. CDR1 is SEHNR and CDR2 is FQNEAQ in the germline V gene (reference sequence). There are 13 residues in the CDR3.

The chain recombines TRBV5-4 with TRBJ1-1; 7 bases are a match to TRBD1. Germline CDR1 is SGHNT and CDR2 is YYREEE (reference sequence). The CDR3 extends over 15 amino acids. Trimming cost V 0 bases and J 4 bases; bases outside gene matches: 6. The CDR3 DNA sequence: TGTGCCAGCAGCTTGGCCGAGACAGGGTCCACTGAAGCTTTCTTT. It specifies CASSLAETGSTEAFF.

The chain couples TRBV19 to TRBJ1-5; D ambiguous. Deletions cut 3 bases from V and 2 bases from J, with 11 bases between. The germline V gene has CDR1 LNHDA and CDR2 SQIVND (reference sequence). This CDR3 is built from 15 residues. The CDR3 coding sequence is TGTGCCAGTAGTATGGACCGGGGAGGCAATCAGCCCCAGCATTTT. Its protein product is CASSMDRGGNQPQHF.

The chain employs TRBV6-1 and TRBJ2-7; tentative D call: TRBD2 (5 bases). With 8 bases removed from V and 10 bases from J, the gap between germline ends came to 18 bases. Germline V gene data show CDR1 as MNHNS and CDR2 as SASEGT. The CDR3 extends over 12 amino acids. Here the CDR3 reads CASGLPLGEQYF. The CDR3 DNA reads TGTGCCAGCGGACTCCCGCTGGGCGAACAGTACTTC.

This clone came up once. The chain combines TRBV18 with TRBJ2-2, with 11 positions matching TRBD2. J was trimmed by 10 bases and V by 3 bases; bases with no gene match: 4. Germline V gene sequence: CDR1 KGHSH, CDR2 LQKENI. The CDR3 runs 14 residues. For the CDR3, the DNA is TGTGCCAGCTCACCGGGACTAGCGGCCTTGGAGCTGTTTTTT. Encoded protein: CASSPGLAALELFF.

Regarding this clone: Other DNA sequences in this sample translate to the same CDR3. The rearrangement joins TRBV30 to TRBJ2-5; D unresolved. Trimming shortened V by 4 bases and J by 2 bases, and 5 bases separated the two germline ends. Germline V gene sequence: CDR1 GTSNPN, CDR2 SVGIG (reference sequence). The CDR3 has 11 residues. The CDR3 nucleotides read TGTGCCTGGACAGAGCAAGAGACCCAGTACTTC. It is translated as CAWTEQETQYF.

The chain uses TRBV28 and TRBJ1-4; 9 positions agree with TRBD1. J gave up 8 bases and V 4 bases, and 8 bases lay outside the gene matches. In germline, CDR1 is MDHEN, CDR2 SYDVKM. CDR3 size: 15 residues. The CDR3 loop is CASSYRQGGEEKLFF. CDR3 DNA sequence: TGTGCCAGCAGTTACCGACAGGGGGGGGAAGAAAAACTGTTTTTT.

The chain joins TRBV30 to TRBJ2-5; 9 bases align to TRBD2. The junction had 7 bases not matched to a gene; V was cut back by 5 bases and J by 3 bases. This CDR3 spans 14 amino acids. In germline, CDR1 is GTSNPN, CDR2 SVGIG (reference sequence). The CDR3 DNA follows: TGTGCCTGGGGCTGGGCGGGAGGGGAAGAGACCCAGTACTTC. Its translation: CAWGWAGGEETQYF.

V gene TRBV6-1 combines with J gene TRBJ2-5, with D possibly being TRBD2 (6 bases). With 1 base removed from V and 4 bases from J, the gap between germline ends came to 13 bases. In germline, CDR1 is MNHNS, CDR2 SASEGT. CDR3 length equals 15 residues. In nucleotides, the CDR3 is TGTGCCAGCAGTGAAGACCGGGGGTTTGGAGAGACCCAGTACTTC. It translates to CASSEDRGFGETQYF.

This chain uses TRBV7-6 with TRBJ2-3; no clear D gene. V lost 3 bases to trimming and J lost 0 bases, with 7 bases between them. Germline assignment: CDR1 SGHVS and CDR2 FNYEAQ. The CDR3 has 14 residues. CDR3 nucleotide sequence: TGTGCCAGCAGCTTTGTCGGCAGCACAGATACGCAGTATTTT. Amino acid sequence: CASSFVGSTDTQYF.

The rearrangement links TRBV9 to TRBJ2-2, with D hard to call. CDR1 SGDLS and CDR2 YYNGEE come from the germline V gene. The CDR3 is 14 amino acids. V was pared by 4 bases and J by 0 bases, with 7 bases between. The CDR3 region is CASSSDPNTGELFF. Written as DNA, the CDR3 is TGTGCCAGCAGCAGTGACCCGAACACCGGGGAGCTGTTTTTT.

The gene calls are TRBV28 and TRBJ2-1; D might be TRBD2 (6 bases). CDR3 length: 14 amino acids. CDR1 and CDR2 (germline): MDHEN, SYDVKM. V lost 5 bases and J 4 bases, leaving 12 bases between the germline ends. The CDR3 sequence: CASSLPGGYNEQFF. Here the CDR3 DNA reads TGTGCCAGCAGTCTGCCCGGGGGATACAATGAGCAGTTCTTC.

The chain links TRBV6-6 to TRBJ2-7; 8 bases line up with TRBD1. CDR1 is MNHNY and CDR2 is SVGAGI in the germline V gene (reference sequence). Trimming cost V 4 bases and J 6 bases; bases outside gene matches: 8. This CDR3 has 14 residues. The CDR3 here is CASSLGRQGREQYF. The CDR3, as DNA: TGTGCCAGCAGTTTGGGAAGACAGGGGCGCGAGCAGTACTTC.

The V and J genes are TRBV28 and TRBJ2-7, with D unclear. The V gene's germline CDR1 is MDHEN and CDR2 SYDVKM. The CDR3 consists of 14 residues. The V and J ends lost 4 bases and 4 bases respectively, with 14 bases between them. CDR3: CASSSGGFWYEQYF. The CDR3 DNA reads TGTGCCAGCAGTTCAGGCGGTTTTTGGTACGAGCAGTACTTC.

The gene calls are TRBV7-9 and TRBJ2-1; D gene uncertain. V lost 5 bases, J lost 6 bases, and 23 bases lay in between. The CDR3 has 17 residues. In germline, CDR1 is SEHNR, CDR2 FQNEAQ (reference sequence). CDR3 bases: TGTGCCAGCAGCCCCAAGGCTTGGGTTGGGGTTCGCAATGAGCAGTTCTTC. This sequence encodes CASSPKAWVGVRNEQFF.

The chain is built from TRBV7-4 and TRBJ2-7; D possibly corresponds to TRBD2 (6 bases). Germline loops: CDR1 SGHVT, CDR2 SQSDAQ. Trimming stripped 1 base from V and 0 bases from J, with 31 bases between. CDR3 length equals 22 residues. CDR3 in DNA: TGTGCCAGCAGCTTAGAGTGGGGGGTGGGCAGGCCATCAATTTTGTCCTCCTACGAGCAGTACTTC. This encodes CASSLEWGVGRPSILSSYEQYF.

This sequence joins TRBV28 and TRBJ1-5; D ambiguous. The length of the CDR3 is 14 residues. V was pared by 3 bases and J by 3 bases, with 9 bases between. Germline V gene data show CDR1 as MDHEN and CDR2 as SYDVKM. The CDR3 bases are TGTGCCAGCAGTTTGAGCCAGCACAATCAGCCCCAGCATTTT. Encoded protein: CASSLSQHNQPQHF.

This chain uses TRBV20-1 with TRBJ2-7; tentative D call: TRBD1 (5 bases). V was clipped by 4 bases and J by 4 bases, with 8 bases between them. The germline gives CDR1 DFQATT, CDR2 SNEGSKA (reference sequence). The CDR3 contains 11 residues. Here the CDR3 DNA reads TGCAGTGCTATAAGGGGATACGAGCAGTACTTC. Its translation: CSAIRGYEQYF.

V gene TRBV10-3 combines with J gene TRBJ2-2; D possibly uses TRBD1 or TRBD2 (6 bases each). The CDR3 runs to 15 residues. Germline CDR1 is ENHRY and CDR2 is SYGVKD. The V end was cut by 4 bases, the J end by 1 base, with 10 bases between. CDR3 sequence reads: CAISGGAVNTGELFF. The CDR3 region has the DNA TGTGCCATCAGTGGGGGGGCAGTGAACACCGGGGAGCTGTTTTTT.

The chain couples TRBV5-4 to TRBJ2-5; 7 bases are shared with TRBD1. The V gene end was trimmed by 3 bases and the J gene end by 3 bases; junction bases not matched to a gene: 11. The CDR3 covers 16 residues. Looked up from germline, CDR1 is SGHNT and CDR2 is YYREEE (reference sequence). CDR3 sequence: CASSSPRDSSKETQYF. The CDR3 DNA reads as TGTGCCAGCAGCTCGCCCCGGGACAGTTCTAAAGAGACCCAGTACTTC.

In the case of this clone: Other DNA sequences within the sample encode an identical CDR3. The chain is built from TRBV5-1 and TRBJ2-3; TRBD2 matches 9 bases. Looked up from germline, CDR1 is SGHRS and CDR2 is YFSETQ. V gave up 0 bases and J gave up 5 bases; unmatched junction bases: 1. The CDR3 totals 14 residues. The CDR3 reads CASSLVLAGDTQYF. The DNA for the CDR3 is TGCGCCAGCAGCTTGGTACTAGCGGGAGATACGCAGTATTTT.

The chain uses TRBV11-2 and TRBJ2-1; the match to TRBD1 covers 11 bases. Germline V gene data show CDR1 as SGHAT and CDR2 as FQNNGV. The CDR3 has 15 amino acids. The trim removed 4 bases at V and 6 bases at J, leaving 5 bases unmatched. In nucleotides, the CDR3 is TGTGCCAGCAGCTCCGCTGGACAGGGGGCCAATGAGCAGTTCTTC. The encoded protein is CASSSAGQGANEQFF.

CDR3 amino acids: CASSVGGSGRDYNEQFF. The CDR3 nucleotides are TGTGCCAGCAGCGTGGGGGGTAGCGGGAGGGATTACAATGAGCAGTTCTTC. This chain uses TRBV9 with TRBJ2-1; 11 bases line up with TRBD2. J gave up 4 bases and V 2 bases, and 8 bases lay outside the gene matches. The CDR3 contains 17 residues. The germline V gene has CDR1 SGDLS and CDR2 YYNGEE. Looking up the rest from reference TRBV9 and TRBJ2-1 gives the full variable domain: DSGVTQTPKHLITATGQRVTLRCSPRSGDLSVYWYQQSLDQGLQFLIQYYNGEERAKGNILERFSAQQFPDLHSELNLSSLELGDSALYFCASSVGGSGRDYNEQFFGPGTRLTVL.

With regard to this clone: This sample also contains other DNA sequences that code for the same CDR3. The chain joins TRBV5-4 to TRBJ2-4; TRBD2 aligns across 7 bases. The germline CDR1 and CDR2 sequences are SGHNT and YYREEE (reference sequence). The CDR3 covers 14 residues. V lost 0 bases to trimming and J lost 5 bases; unmatched junction nucleotides: 2. CDR3 bases: TGTGCCAGCAGCTTGGCGGGGGGAGAAAACATTCAGTACTTC. Translation: CASSLAGGENIQYF.

The chain uses TRBV30 and TRBJ2-1, with 15 bases lining up with TRBD2. The germline gives CDR1 GTSNPN, CDR2 SVGIG (reference sequence). V was pared by 0 bases and J by 7 bases, with 13 bases of the junction left unmatched. This CDR3 has 19 amino acids. The CDR3 spells CAWSVGLGTSGRQLNEQFF. Here the CDR3 DNA reads TGTGCCTGGAGTGTCGGGCTGGGGACTAGCGGGAGGCAGCTGAATGAGCAGTTCTTC.

V gene TRBV2 combines with J gene TRBJ2-2; 7 positions agree with TRBD1. Germline assignment: CDR1 SNHLY and CDR2 FYNNEI. V shed 6 bases and J 1 base; nucleotides not matched to a gene: 5. The CDR3 is 15 residues long. CDR3 amino acids: CASRVGQVNTGELFF. In DNA form, the CDR3 reads TGTGCCAGCAGGGTCGGACAGGTGAACACCGGGGAGCTGTTTTTT.

This clone was observed once. The V call is TRBV2, the J call TRBJ1-2, with D perhaps matching TRBD1 (5 bases). CDR1 is SNHLY and CDR2 is FYNNEI in the germline V gene. CDR3 size: 14 residues. Trimming removed 3 bases from V and 8 bases from J, with 16 bases in between. This chain's CDR3 is CASSDRSGVTGYTF. The CDR3 coding sequence is TGTGCCAGCAGTGACCGCTCGGGGGTCACGGGCTACACCTTC.

This chain uses TRBV28 with TRBJ1-3; D unresolved. This CDR3 has 14 residues. Germline V lookup: CDR1 MDHEN, CDR2 SYDVKM. Trimming took off 5 bases at V and 0 bases at J, with 8 bases between the two ends. The CDR3 coding sequence is TGTGCCAGCAGTGGATATAACTCTGGAAACACCATATATTTT. Its translation is CASSGYNSGNTIYF.

This chain uses TRBV7-2 with TRBJ1-5; TRBD1 agrees at 7 bases. The CDR3 is 15 amino acids. The germline V gene has CDR1 SGHTA and CDR2 FQGNSA. The ends lost 1 base at V and 7 bases at J; junction bases unmatched: 7. Here the CDR3 reads CASSLGRGRDQPQHF. The CDR3 coding sequence is TGTGCCAGCAGCTTAGGGAGGGGGCGAGACCAGCCCCAGCATTTT. Full variable domain (missing parts from reference TRBV7-2 and TRBJ1-5): GAGVSQSPSNKVTEKGKDVELRCDPISGHTALYWYRQSLGQGLEFLIYFQGNSAPDKSGLPSDRFSAERTGGSVSTLTIQRTQQEDSAVYLCASSLGRGRDQPQHFGDGTRLSIL.

The chain uses TRBV28 and TRBJ2-7; TRBD1 aligns across 9 bases. Looked up from germline, CDR1 is MDHEN and CDR2 is SYDVKM. The CDR3 length is 16 residues. The trim removed 6 bases at V and 6 bases at J, leaving 15 bases unmatched. The CDR3 coding sequence is TGTGCCAGCAGCTGGGGGTATCGGGACAGGGACTCCGAGCAGTACTTC. It encodes CASSWGYRDRDSEQYF.

This chain joins TRBV10-2 and TRBJ2-7; TRBD1 agrees at 7 bases. The germline V gene encodes CDR1 WSHSY and CDR2 SAAADI. CDR3 length: 13 residues. V was pared by 8 bases and J by 3 bases, with 7 bases of the junction left unmatched. The CDR3 sequence: CASQGDSYYEQYF. CDR3 bases: TGCGCCAGCCAGGGGGACAGTTACTACGAGCAGTACTTC.